Described below is a single T cell receptor beta chain sequence and its context. The data stem from a study of T cells expressing NK-cell markers. For the study at large: Sorted T-cell subsets CD3+CD56+NKG2C+, CD3+CD56+NKG2C- and CD3+CD56-NKG2C+ were TCR beta-sequenced.

The germline V gene has CDR1 SGHRS and CDR2 YFSETQ. This CDR3 comprises 14 residues. TCRdb reworked the 5' RACE reads into one entry per CDR3 protein, no DNA. The record lists 450,000 to 600,000 distinct CDR3 sequences, of which the ten most abundant hold approximately 3.6%. The receptor comes from a man between 18 and 35 years old in good health. The sample consisted of blood T cells: a sorted CD56 or NKG2C T cell subset, CD4+ or CD8+ T cells, or bulk PBMC T cells (not recorded which). The rearrangement links TRBV5-1 to TRBJ2-5. CDR3 loop: CASSLGLGKETQYF.